This TCR beta chain was sequenced for a study of T cell responses to AZD1222 COVID-19 vaccine listed by TCRdb under 2021. Concerning the study at large: TCR sequencing was performed for more than 230 trial participants, of whom about 200 were given two doses of AZD1222 and around 25 were given two doses of MenACWY control vaccine. Trial participants were enrolled by age into 18-55, 56-69 and 70-plus year subgroups, with around 150, 28 and 57 TCR-sequenced participants respectively.

As to this clone: Its antigen is currently not known. The input lacks base qualities; no much larger clone sits a single base away.

General findings and caveats noted by the study authors: No day 14 peak-response samples were available, so repertoires were characterized only after the peak T cell response. In the small 56-69-year group, the increase in depth fell short of significance, most likely because of low power. After two AZD1222 doses, both the breadth and the depth of spike-specific TCRs were significantly higher than at day 0 and than in MenACWY recipients. Participants were mostly white British and included more females than males, and it was suggested by the authors that clonal diversity may have been underestimated. Conclusions about previously exposed vaccinees were limited because only six AZD1222 recipients were SARS-CoV-2 seropositive at baseline. Epitopes outside the regions mutated in the B.1.351 and B.1.1.7 variants were reportedly recognized by nearly half of the unique spike-specific TCRs. The vaccine-associated CD4 TCRs covered the entire spike protein, and the dominant responses fell in regions 160-218 and 743-854.

The sample's time point label, in plain terms: baseline before first vaccination. Per the publication, the treatment or condition label means: meningococcal conjugate vaccine given as trial control. Samples from vaccinated people were obtained from the UK trials COV001 and COV002, which included a single-blind randomized controlled phase 2/3 trial of AZD1222 (ChAdOx1 nCoV-19) in healthy adults. Trial participant PBMC samples were collected at day 0 and day 28 after the second dose for TCRbeta chain sequencing. The germline V gene gives CDR1 as SGHVS and CDR2 as FQNEAQ. Including the terminal cysteine and phenylalanine, the CDR3 comprises 16 residues. CDR3 DNA is the only sequence kept; it has 48 bases, read in frame from the first base. The germline V and J ends show losses of 4 bases and 6 bases respectively, and no gene match explains 7 bases of the junction. The CDR3 regions of human TCRbeta chains were analyzed by immunosequencing. Concerning the study's data processing: TCRs in the repertoires were compared against a reference library of SARS-CoV-2-specific TCRs that had been generated with the MIRA antigen-specificity platform. Breadth was defined as the fraction of unique TCRs that were SARS-CoV-2-associated. Depth was defined as the fraction of total T cells that were SARS-CoV-2-associated. Using the MIRA data, each spike-specific TCR was mapped to the spike region that the TCR reacts to and placed in a CD4 or CD8 class. Log10-transformed breadth and depth values were compared by one-way ANOVA with Sidak's multiple comparisons tests. What TCRdb holds here is the immuneACCESS table cut down to in-frame rearrangements. Part of the clones is not present; checked against another copy, under half of the missing clones reflect an unresolved V gene, and the others are unexplained. V and J calls and clone size follow that table, whereas D and trimming were derived from the DNA. This sample is represented by 100,000 to 150,000 clones; 80% to 95% of them were singletons. About 4.3% of the sample goes to the ten largest clones.

The origin of this receptor is an adult in good health. Sequenced here: peripheral blood, sampled on day 0 of MenACWY control vaccination. This chain joins TRBV7-8 to TRBJ1-6, with 9 central nucleotides matching TRBD1. This receptor has the CDR3 CASSSQQGQGNSPLHF. The base sequence is TGTGCCAGCAGCTCCCAACAGGGACAGGGTAATTCACCCCTCCACTTT. With the rest looked up from the reference TRBV7-8 and TRBJ1-6 genes rather than sequenced, the full variable domain is GAGVSQSPRYKVAKRGQDVALRCDPISGHVSLFWYQQALGQGPEFLTYFQNEAQLDKSGLPSDRFFAERPEGSVSTLKIQRTQQEDSAVYLCASSSQQGQGNSPLHFGNGTRLTVT.